The clone carrying this T cell receptor beta chain was counted a few times. Its antigen is undetermined. This sample stems from a study of T-cell memory formation after mild COVID-19. Whole-study context: For the most part, TCR clusters were specific to one donor. The study, taken as a whole, reports: Within pre-infection memory, some responding clones were found, suggesting cross-reactive memory joined.

The germline V and J ends were trimmed by 4 bases and 2 bases, with 18 bases remaining between them. CDR1 and CDR2 from the germline V gene are SGHRS and YFSETQ. The CDR3 is 16 amino acids. Using its own MiXCR run on the 5' RACE reads, TCRdb lists one record per CDR3 protein. The sample lists approximately 300,000 distinct CDR3 sequences, about a sixth occurring once. The receptor's source is a man between 18 and 29 years old who had mild COVID-19 (a few samples of this study predate the infection). Cell type and time point are not known. The chain links TRBV5-1 to TRBJ2-5; a possible D gene is TRBD2 (6 bases). The specimen was PBMCs or a T cell subset sorted from them (not recorded which). The CDR3 region has the DNA TGCGCCAGCAGCCAGGTTCCCTCAGGGAGGCAAGAGACCCAGTACTTC. Its protein is CASSQVPSGRQETQYF.